This T cell receptor (beta chain) was captured by sequencing in a study of T and B cells in COVID-19 patients. Study information: COVID-19 patients gave peripheral blood either during active infection or after recovery. Most of the 20 active-infection patients had comorbidities associated with unfavorable COVID-19 outcome.

BIOMED2 TRB-A/B primer pools were used in multiplex TRB PCR. TCRdb analysed the multiplex PCR reads with MiXCR anew, one entry per CDR3 protein. In the table there are about 14,000 distinct CDR3 sequences, under 30% of which are singletons. TRB was amplified from about 250-500 ng of blood genomic DNA. About this clonotype: The antigen is not known.

Findings of the study overall: Active COVID-19 showed highly clonal TRB repertoires; recovery showed diversity and richness above healthy donors.

The germline gives CDR1 DFQATT, CDR2 SNEGSKA (reference sequence). The V gene lost 0 bases and the J gene lost 4 bases, with 13 bases spanning the gap. The CDR3 has 14 residues. The rearrangement uses TRBV20-1 and TRBJ2-7; D might be TRBD2 (5 bases). This TCR derives from a human donor who had recovered from COVID-19. The sample comprised blood. CDR3 DNA sequence: TGCAGTGCTAGAGATTCGAGCGGACCTTACGAGCAGTACTTC. Amino acids: CSARDSSGPYEQYF.